Below, one T cell receptor (beta chain) is given with its context. Germline CDR1 SGHRS, CDR2 YFSETQ. CDR3 length: 15 residues. The V gene end was trimmed by 1 base and the J gene end by 5 bases; junction bases not matched to a gene: 7. This sample stems from a study of T cells in tuberculosis. Assay used: immunoSEQ multiplex PCR; TCRdb lists only in-frame clones, some missing. The table shows roughly 34,000 clones, with about 85% occurring only once. The time point: new active TB diagnosis, blood taken before or within 7 days of starting treatment. Sample: PBMCs, taken at tuberculosis diagnosis. V and J are TRBV5-1 and TRBJ2-3, with 7 bases aligning to TRBD2. The receptor's source is an adult with tuberculosis. The CDR3 DNA reads TGCGCCAGCAGCTTGACCGGGGGGTCTGGAGATACGCAGTATTTT. Amino acid sequence: CASSLTGGSGDTQYF.